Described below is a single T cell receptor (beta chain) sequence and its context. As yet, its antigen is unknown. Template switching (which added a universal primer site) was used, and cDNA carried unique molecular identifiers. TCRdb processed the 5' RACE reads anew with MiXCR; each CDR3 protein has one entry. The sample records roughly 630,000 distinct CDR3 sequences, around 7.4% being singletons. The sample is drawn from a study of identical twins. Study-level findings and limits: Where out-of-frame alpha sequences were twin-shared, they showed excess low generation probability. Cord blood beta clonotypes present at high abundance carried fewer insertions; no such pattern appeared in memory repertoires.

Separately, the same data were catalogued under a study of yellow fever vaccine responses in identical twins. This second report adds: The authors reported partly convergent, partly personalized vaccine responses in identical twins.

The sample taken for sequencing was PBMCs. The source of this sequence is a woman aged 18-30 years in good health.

CDR3 DNA sequence: TGTGCCAGCAGTGATTGGGTCGGTGAAGCTTTCTTT. It specifies CASSDWVGEAFF. The chain combines TRBV2 with TRBJ1-1; D unclear. The CDR3 covers 12 residues. Trimming cost V 3 bases and J 7 bases, with 9 bases left between them. The V gene's germline CDR1 is SNHLY and CDR2 FYNNEI.